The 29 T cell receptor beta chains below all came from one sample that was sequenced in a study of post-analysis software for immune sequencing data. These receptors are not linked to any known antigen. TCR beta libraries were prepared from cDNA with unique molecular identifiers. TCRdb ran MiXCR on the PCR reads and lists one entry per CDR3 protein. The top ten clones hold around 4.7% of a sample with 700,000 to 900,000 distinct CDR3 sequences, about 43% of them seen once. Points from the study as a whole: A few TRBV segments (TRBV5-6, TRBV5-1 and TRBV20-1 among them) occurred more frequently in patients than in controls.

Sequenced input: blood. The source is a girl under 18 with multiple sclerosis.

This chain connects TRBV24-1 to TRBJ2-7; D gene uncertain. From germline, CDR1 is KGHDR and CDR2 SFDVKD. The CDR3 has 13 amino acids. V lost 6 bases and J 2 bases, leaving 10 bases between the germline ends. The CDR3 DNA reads TGTGCCACCAGTCGCCCAGGAACCTACGAGCAGTACTTC. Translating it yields CATSRPGTYEQYF.

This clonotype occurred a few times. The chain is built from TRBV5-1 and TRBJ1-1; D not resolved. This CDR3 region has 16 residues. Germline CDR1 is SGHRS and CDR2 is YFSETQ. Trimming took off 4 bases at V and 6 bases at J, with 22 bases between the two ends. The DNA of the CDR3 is TGCGCCAGCAGCCCCGGCCCGGGGATACCGAATGCTGAAGCTTTCTTT. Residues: CASSPGPGIPNAEAFF. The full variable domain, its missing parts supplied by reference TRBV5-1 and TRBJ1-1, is KAGVTQTPRYLIKTRGQQVTLSCSPISGHRSVSWYQQTPGQGLQFLFEYFSETQRNKGNFPGRFSGRQFSNSRSEMNVSTLELGDSALYLCASSPGPGIPNAEAFFGQGTRLTVV.

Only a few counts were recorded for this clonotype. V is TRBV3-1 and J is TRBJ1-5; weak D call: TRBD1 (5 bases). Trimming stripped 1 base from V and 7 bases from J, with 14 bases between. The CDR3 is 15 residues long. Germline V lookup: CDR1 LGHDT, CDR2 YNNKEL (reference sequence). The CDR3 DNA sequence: TGTGCCAGCAGCCAAGGTGGGGGGGGACGACAGCCCCAGCATTTT. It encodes CASSQGGGGRQPQHF.

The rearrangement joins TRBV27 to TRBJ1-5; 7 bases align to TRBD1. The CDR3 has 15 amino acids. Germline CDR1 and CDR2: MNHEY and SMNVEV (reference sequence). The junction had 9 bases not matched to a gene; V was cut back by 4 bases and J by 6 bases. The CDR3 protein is CASSSDRDYSQPQHF. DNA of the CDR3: TGTGCCAGCAGTTCAGACAGGGATTACAGTCAGCCCCAGCATTTT.

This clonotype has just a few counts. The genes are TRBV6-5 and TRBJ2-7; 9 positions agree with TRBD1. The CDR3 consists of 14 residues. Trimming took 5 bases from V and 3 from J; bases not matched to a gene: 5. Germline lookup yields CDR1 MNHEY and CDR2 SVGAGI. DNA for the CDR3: TGTGCCAGCAGTCATCGGGGACAGGGCTACGAGCAGTACTTC. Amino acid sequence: CASSHRGQGYEQYF.

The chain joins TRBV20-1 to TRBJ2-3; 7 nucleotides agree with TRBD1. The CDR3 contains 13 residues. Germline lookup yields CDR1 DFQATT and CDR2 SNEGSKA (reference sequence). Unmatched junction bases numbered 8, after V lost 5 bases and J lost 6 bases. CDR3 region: CSAADRAVDTQYF. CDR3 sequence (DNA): TGCAGTGCTGCCGACAGGGCGGTCGATACGCAGTATTTT.

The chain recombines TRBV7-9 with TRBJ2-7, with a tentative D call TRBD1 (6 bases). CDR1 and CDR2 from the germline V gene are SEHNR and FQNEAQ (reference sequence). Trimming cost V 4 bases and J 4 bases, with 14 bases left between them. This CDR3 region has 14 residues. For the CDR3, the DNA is TGTGCCAGCAGCTCCACCGGGACACTTTACGAGCAGTACTTC. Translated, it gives CASSSTGTLYEQYF.

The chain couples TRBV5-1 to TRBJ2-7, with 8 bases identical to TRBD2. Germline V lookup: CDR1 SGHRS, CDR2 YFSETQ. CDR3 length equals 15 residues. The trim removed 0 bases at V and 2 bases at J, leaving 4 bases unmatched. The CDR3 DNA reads TGCGCCAGCAGCTTGGGGACTAGCCGAACCTACGAGCAGTACTTC. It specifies CASSLGTSRTYEQYF.

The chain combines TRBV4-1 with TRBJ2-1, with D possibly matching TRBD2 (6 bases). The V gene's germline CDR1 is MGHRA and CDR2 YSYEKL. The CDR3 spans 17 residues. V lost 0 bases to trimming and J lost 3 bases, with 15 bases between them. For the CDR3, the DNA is TGCGCCAGCAGCCAAGAAGGGTCGGGACTTTTCTACAATGAGCAGTTCTTC. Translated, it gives CASSQEGSGLFYNEQFF.

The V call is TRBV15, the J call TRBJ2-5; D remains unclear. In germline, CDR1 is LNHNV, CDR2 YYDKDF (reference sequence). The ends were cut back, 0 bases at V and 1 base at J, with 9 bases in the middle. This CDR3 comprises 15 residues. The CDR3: CATSRDQQAQETQYF. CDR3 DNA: TGTGCCACCAGCAGAGATCAGCAGGCCCAAGAGACCCAGTACTTC. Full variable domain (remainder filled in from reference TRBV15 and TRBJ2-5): DAMVIQNPRYQVTQFGKPVTLSCSQTLNHNVMYWYQQKSSQAPKLLFHYYDKDFNNEADTPDNFQSRRPNTSFCFLDIRSPGLGDTAMYLCATSRDQQAQETQYFGPGTRLLVL.

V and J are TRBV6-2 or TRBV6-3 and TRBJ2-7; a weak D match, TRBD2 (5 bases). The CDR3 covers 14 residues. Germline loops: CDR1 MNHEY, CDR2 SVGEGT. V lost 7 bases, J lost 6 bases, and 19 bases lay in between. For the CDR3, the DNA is TGTGCCAGCACCCCTGGCCCCGGAGGATTCGAGCAGTACTTC. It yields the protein CASTPGPGGFEQYF.

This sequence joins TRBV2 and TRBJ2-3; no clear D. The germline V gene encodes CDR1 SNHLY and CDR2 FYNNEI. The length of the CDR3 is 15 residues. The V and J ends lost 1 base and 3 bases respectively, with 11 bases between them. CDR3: CASSEGGYRTDTQYF. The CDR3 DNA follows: TGTGCCAGCAGTGAAGGAGGCTACCGGACAGATACGCAGTATTTT.

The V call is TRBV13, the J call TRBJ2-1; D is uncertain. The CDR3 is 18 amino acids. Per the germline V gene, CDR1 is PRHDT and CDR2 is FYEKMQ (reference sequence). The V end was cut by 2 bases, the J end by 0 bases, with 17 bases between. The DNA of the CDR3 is TGTGCCAGCAGCTTAAGTCGGCTTTCACGGCTCTCCTACAATGAGCAGTTCTTC. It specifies CASSLSRLSRLSYNEQFF.

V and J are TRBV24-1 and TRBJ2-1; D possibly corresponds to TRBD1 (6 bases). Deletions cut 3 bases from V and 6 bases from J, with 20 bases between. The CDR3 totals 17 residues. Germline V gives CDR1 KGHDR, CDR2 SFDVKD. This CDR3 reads CATSDVNSPRGINEQFF. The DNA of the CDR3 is TGTGCCACCAGTGATGTAAATTCTCCCAGGGGTATCAATGAGCAGTTCTTC.

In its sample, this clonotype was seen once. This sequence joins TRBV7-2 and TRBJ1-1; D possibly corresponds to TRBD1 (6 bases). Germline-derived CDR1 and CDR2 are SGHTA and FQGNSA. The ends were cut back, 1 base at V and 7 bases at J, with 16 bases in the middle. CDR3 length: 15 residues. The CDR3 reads CASSLGTDSNHEAFF. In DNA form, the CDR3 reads TGTGCCAGCAGCTTAGGGACAGATTCCAACCATGAAGCTTTCTTT.

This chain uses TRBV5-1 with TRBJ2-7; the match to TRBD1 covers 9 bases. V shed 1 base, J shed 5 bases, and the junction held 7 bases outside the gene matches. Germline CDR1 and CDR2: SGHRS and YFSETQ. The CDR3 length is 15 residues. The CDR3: CASSLYGQGMNEQYF. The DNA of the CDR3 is TGCGCCAGCAGCTTGTACGGACAGGGGATGAACGAGCAGTACTTC.

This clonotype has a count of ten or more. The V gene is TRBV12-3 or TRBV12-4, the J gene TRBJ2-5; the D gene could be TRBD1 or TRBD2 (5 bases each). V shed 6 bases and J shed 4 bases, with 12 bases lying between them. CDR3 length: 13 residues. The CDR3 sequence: CASRQLRGETQYF. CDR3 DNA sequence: TGTGCCAGCAGACAACTGAGGGGAGAGACCCAGTACTTC.

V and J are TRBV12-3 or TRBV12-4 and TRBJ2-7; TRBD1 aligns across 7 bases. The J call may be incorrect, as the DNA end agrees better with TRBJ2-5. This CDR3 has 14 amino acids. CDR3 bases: TGTGCCAGCAACCCGACAGGGCTGGGAGAGACCCAGTACTTC. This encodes CASNPTGLGETQYF.

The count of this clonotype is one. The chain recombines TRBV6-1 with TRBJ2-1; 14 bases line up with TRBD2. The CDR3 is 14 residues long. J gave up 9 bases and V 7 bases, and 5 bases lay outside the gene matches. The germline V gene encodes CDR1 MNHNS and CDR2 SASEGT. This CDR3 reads CASKGLAGAGEQFF. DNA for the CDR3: TGTGCCAGCAAGGGACTAGCGGGAGCAGGTGAGCAGTTCTTC.

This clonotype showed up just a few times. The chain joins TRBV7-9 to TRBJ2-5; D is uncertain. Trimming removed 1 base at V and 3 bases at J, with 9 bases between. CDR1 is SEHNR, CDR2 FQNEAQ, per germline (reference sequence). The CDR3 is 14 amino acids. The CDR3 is CASSLGQQEETQYF. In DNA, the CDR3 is TGTGCCAGCAGCTTAGGCCAGCAGGAAGAGACCCAGTACTTC.

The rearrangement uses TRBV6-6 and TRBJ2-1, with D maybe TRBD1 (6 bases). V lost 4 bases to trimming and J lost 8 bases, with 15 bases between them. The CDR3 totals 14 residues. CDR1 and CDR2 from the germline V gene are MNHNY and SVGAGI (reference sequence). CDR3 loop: CASSSIQGFDEQFF. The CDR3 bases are TGTGCCAGCAGTTCAATCCAGGGGTTCGATGAGCAGTTCTTC.

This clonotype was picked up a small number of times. This CDR3 is CASSRSNYGYTF. The DNA of the CDR3 is TGTGCCAGCAGTAGATCTAACTATGGCTACACCTTC. The chain combines TRBV25-1 with TRBJ1-2; no firm D call. This CDR3 has 12 amino acids. The V end lost 5 bases, the J end lost 0 bases, and 4 bases lay between the germline ends. From germline, CDR1 is MGHDK and CDR2 SYGVNS.

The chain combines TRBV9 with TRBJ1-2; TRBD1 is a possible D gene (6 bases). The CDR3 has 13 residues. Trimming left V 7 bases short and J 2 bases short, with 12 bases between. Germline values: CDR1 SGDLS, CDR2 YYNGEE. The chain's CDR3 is CASGQISNYGYTF. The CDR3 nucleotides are TGTGCCAGCGGACAGATCTCGAACTATGGCTACACCTTC.

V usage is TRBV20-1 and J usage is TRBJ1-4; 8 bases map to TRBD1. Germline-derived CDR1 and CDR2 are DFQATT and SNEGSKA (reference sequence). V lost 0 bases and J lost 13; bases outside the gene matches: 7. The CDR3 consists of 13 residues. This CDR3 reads CSAREVGGTGLFF. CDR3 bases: TGCAGTGCTAGAGAAGTAGGGGGGACAGGACTGTTTTTT.

The CDR3: CASSFRQYGYTF. The CDR3 DNA sequence: TGTGCCAGCAGCTTTCGACAGTATGGCTACACCTTC. This chain joins TRBV5-8 and TRBJ1-2, with TRBD1 as a possible D gene (5 bases). This CDR3 spans 12 amino acids. Germline V gene sequence: CDR1 SGHTS, CDR2 YDEGEE. The V end was cut by 2 bases, the J end by 5 bases, with 7 bases between. Drawing the rest from reference TRBV5-8 and TRBJ1-2, the complete variable domain is EAGVTQSPTHLIKTRGQQATLRCSPISGHTSVYWYQQALGLGLQFLLWYDEGEERNRGNFPPRFSGRQFPNYSSELNVNALELEDSALYLCASSFRQYGYTFGSGTRLTVV.

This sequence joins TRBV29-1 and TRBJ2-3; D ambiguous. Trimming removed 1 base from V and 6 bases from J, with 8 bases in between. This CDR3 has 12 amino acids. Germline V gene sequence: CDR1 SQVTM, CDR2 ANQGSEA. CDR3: CSVEVLGDTQYF. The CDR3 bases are TGCAGCGTTGAAGTTCTGGGGGATACGCAGTATTTT.

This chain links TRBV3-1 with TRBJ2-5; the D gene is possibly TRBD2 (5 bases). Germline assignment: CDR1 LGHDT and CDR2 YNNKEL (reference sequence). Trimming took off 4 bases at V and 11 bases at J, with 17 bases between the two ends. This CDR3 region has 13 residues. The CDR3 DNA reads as TGTGCCAGCAGCCGCCGCGTAGACTATGAGCAGTACTTC. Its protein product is CASSRRVDYEQYF.

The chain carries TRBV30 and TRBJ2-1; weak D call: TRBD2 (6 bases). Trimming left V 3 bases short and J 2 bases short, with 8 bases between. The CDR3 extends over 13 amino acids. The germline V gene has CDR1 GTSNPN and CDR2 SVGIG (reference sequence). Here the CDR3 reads CAWSAGTYNEQFF. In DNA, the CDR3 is TGTGCCTGGAGCGCGGGAACCTACAATGAGCAGTTCTTC.

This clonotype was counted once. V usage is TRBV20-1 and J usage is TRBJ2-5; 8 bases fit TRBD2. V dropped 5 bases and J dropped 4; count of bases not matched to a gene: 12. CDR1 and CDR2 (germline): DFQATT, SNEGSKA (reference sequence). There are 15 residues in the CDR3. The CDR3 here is CSAQSGSGAGETQYF. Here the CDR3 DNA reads TGCAGTGCTCAATCCGGTAGCGGGGCGGGAGAGACCCAGTACTTC.